This T cell receptor beta chain is from a study of blood T cell repertoires in COVID-19. CDR1 SGHNT and CDR2 YENEEA come from the germline V gene. V was clipped by 5 bases and J by 0 bases, with 11 bases between them. The CDR3 length is 15 residues. Some clones are missing from TCRdb's copy, which holds only in-frame ones; the method was immunoSEQ multiplex PCR. The sample has roughly 50,000 clones; roughly 76% are singletons. The chain couples TRBV11-3 to TRBJ2-1, with D possibly TRBD2 on 6 matching bases. The sample taken for sequencing was peripheral blood. The receptor was derived from a woman in her sixties or seventies with acute or convalescent COVID-19. CDR3 sequence (DNA): TGTGCCAGCAGCGACCCTAGCGTCTCCTACAATGAGCAGTTCTTC. Translating gives CASSDPSVSYNEQFF.